The 4 T cell receptor beta chains below all came from one sample that was sequenced in a study of blood T cell repertoires in COVID-19. Method: immunoSEQ multiplex PCR; TCRdb's copy keeps in-frame clones and lacks some. This table has fewer than 65,000 clones, approximately 90% appearing once. Sequencing input: peripheral blood. The receptors come from a man aged 50 or older with acute or convalescent COVID-19.

This chain connects TRBV5-6 to TRBJ2-2; D call uncertain. CDR1 and CDR2 (germline): SGHDT, YYEEEE. The CDR3 covers 16 residues. Trimming removed 1 base at V and 1 base at J, with 11 bases between. CDR3 nucleotide sequence: TGTGCCAGCAGCTTGTACCGTACTCAGAACACCGGGGAGCTGTTTTTT. Its translation is CASSLYRTQNTGELFF.

The chain employs TRBV14 and TRBJ2-1; 10 nucleotides agree with TRBD2. CDR3 length: 19 amino acids. The germline gives CDR1 SGHDN, CDR2 FVKESK. V lost 0 bases and J lost 2; bases outside the gene matches: 10. CDR3 residues: CASSQDRLAGVRTYNEQFF. The CDR3 DNA sequence: TGTGCCAGCAGCCAAGATCGTCTAGCGGGAGTGCGGACCTACAATGAGCAGTTCTTC.

The CDR3 here is CASNGGRTGEWPQHF. CDR3 coding DNA: TGTGCCAGTAACGGGGGGCGCACCGGCGAATGGCCCCAGCATTTT. The chain couples TRBV19 to TRBJ1-5; tentatively, D is TRBD1 (6 bases). V was shortened by 7 bases and J by 9 bases, with 22 bases between the two germline ends. Germline V gene data show CDR1 as LNHDA and CDR2 as SQIVND (reference sequence). CDR3 length: 15 residues. Filled out from reference TRBV19 and TRBJ1-5, the complete variable domain reads DGGITQSPKYLFRKEGQNVTLSCEQNLNHDAMYWYRQDPGQGLRLIYYSQIVNDFQKGDIAEGYSVSREKKESFPLTVTSAQKNPTAFYLCASNGGRTGEWPQHFGDGTRLSIL.

This chain joins TRBV27 and TRBJ2-7, with 8 bases lining up with TRBD1. With V trimmed by 4 bases and J by 5 bases, 13 bases remained unmatched. CDR3 size: 16 residues. CDR1 and CDR2 (germline): MNHEY, SMNVEV (reference sequence). CDR3 region: CASSSLLGQGWNEQYF. In nucleotides, the CDR3 is TGTGCCAGCAGTTCGCTTTTAGGACAGGGATGGAACGAGCAGTACTTC.